The 23 T cell receptor beta chains in this list originate from one sample, sequenced in a study of Ad26.COV2.S vaccination and SARS-CoV-2 variants. Specified treatment: about 20 received Ad26.COV2.S at low or high dose, single or two shots; roughly 5 received placebo; per-sample allocation not given. The samples date from day 63 after the first vaccine or placebo injection. Data came from immunoSEQ multiplex PCR; TCRdb stores just in-frame clones and leaves some out. This repertoire shows about 280,000 clones, around 87% found once; its top ten account for roughly 3.5%. The sample consisted of peripheral blood, taken in a trial of Ad26.COV2.S vaccine versus placebo. The receptors originated from a person between 18 and 65 years old who received the Ad26.COV2.S COVID-19 vaccine or a placebo.

V and J are TRBV2 and TRBJ2-7, with unresolved D. The CDR3 is 10 amino acids. Germline V lookup: CDR1 SNHLY, CDR2 FYNNEI. Trimming stripped 6 bases from V and 3 bases from J, with 3 bases between. CDR3 sequence: CASSHYEQYF. CDR3 sequence (DNA): TGTGCCAGCAGCCACTACGAGCAGTACTTC. Filled out from reference TRBV2 and TRBJ2-7, the complete variable domain reads EPEVTQTPSHQVTQMGQEVILRCVPISNHLYFYWYRQILGQKVEFLVSFYNNEISEKSEIFDDQFSVERPDGSNFTLKIRSTKLEDSAMYFCASSHYEQYFGPGTRLTVT.

V and J are TRBV2 and TRBJ2-1, with 12 bases matching TRBD2. Per the germline V gene, CDR1 is SNHLY and CDR2 is FYNNEI. V shed 6 bases, J shed 12 bases, and the junction held 12 bases outside the gene matches. The CDR3 runs 15 residues. The CDR3 DNA sequence: TGTGCCAGCAGGAAGACTAGCGGGGGTCGCGATGGGCAGTTCTTC. This gives the protein CASRKTSGGRDGQFF.

The chain uses TRBV7-3 and TRBJ1-5; D is unclear. Germline values: CDR1 SGHTA, CDR2 FQGTGA. Trimming took 0 bases from V and 1 from J, leaving 19 bases between them. The CDR3 has 19 residues. The CDR3 DNA reads TGTGCCAGCAGCTTAACCCTTCTCTTACGGCAGGTAAGCAATCAGCCCCAGCATTTT. It encodes CASSLTLLLRQVSNQPQHF.

This clone showed up just a few times. This chain connects TRBV9 to TRBJ1-6, with D perhaps matching TRBD1 (5 bases). The CDR3 covers 15 residues. Trimming took 1 base from V and 10 from J, leaving 15 bases between them. Germline CDR1 and CDR2: SGDLS and YYNGEE. The CDR3 loop is CASSVHPDIPSPLHF. Written as DNA, the CDR3 is TGTGCCAGCAGCGTACACCCGGACATTCCATCACCCCTCCACTTT.

This clone occurred once. V is TRBV2 and J is TRBJ2-1, with 9 bases lining up with TRBD2. V was pared by 6 bases and J by 7 bases, with 13 bases of the junction left unmatched. The CDR3 is made up of 16 amino acids. Germline-derived CDR1 and CDR2 are SNHLY and FYNNEI. CDR3 region: CASSSGSGGNWNEQFF. Written as DNA, the CDR3 is TGTGCCAGCAGCAGTGGTAGCGGGGGAAATTGGAATGAGCAGTTCTTC.

The chain combines TRBV5-1 with TRBJ1-2; 10 bases line up with TRBD1. Germline CDR1 reads SGHRS; CDR2 reads YFSETQ. Losses at the gene ends were 0 bases for V and 4 bases for J; bases not matched to a gene: 9. The length of the CDR3 is 17 residues. The CDR3 DNA reads TGCGCCAGCAGCTTGGGCTCAAGACAGGGGGCGGTCTATGGCTACACCTTC. This sequence encodes CASSLGSRQGAVYGYTF.

The sample holds a few counts of this clone. The gene calls are TRBV10-3 and TRBJ1-1, with TRBD1 identical over 9 bases. Germline trimming cut 6 bases from V and 3 bases from J; bases unmatched to any gene: 5. The germline V gene encodes CDR1 ENHRY and CDR2 SYGVKD. The CDR3 spans 14 residues. The CDR3 sequence is CAIRGTGRDTEAFF. The CDR3 bases are TGTGCCATCAGGGGGACAGGGAGGGACACTGAAGCTTTCTTT.

The rearrangement links TRBV7-8 to TRBJ2-3; 7 bases align to TRBD1. V was pared by 4 bases and J by 0 bases, with 4 bases of the junction left unmatched. The germline CDR1 and CDR2 sequences are SGHVS and FQNEAQ. This CDR3 contains 15 residues. In DNA form, the CDR3 reads TGTGCCAGCAGCTCGTGGGGACAGAGCACAGATACGCAGTATTTT. It codes for CASSSWGQSTDTQYF.

The chain is built from TRBV7-9 and TRBJ2-1; D remains unclear. CDR1 SEHNR and CDR2 FQNEAQ come from the germline V gene (reference sequence). The CDR3 extends over 16 amino acids. V lost 5 bases and J lost 2, with 16 bases in between. The CDR3 protein is CASSTSTDEAYNEQFF. CDR3 DNA sequence: TGTGCCAGCAGCACATCGACCGACGAAGCCTACAATGAGCAGTTCTTC.

This rearrangement joins TRBV10-3 to TRBJ2-5, with TRBD2 matching 14 bases. V lost 2 bases, J lost 1 base, and 0 bases stayed unmatched. The CDR3 runs to 16 residues. Looked up from germline, CDR1 is ENHRY and CDR2 is SYGVKD. The CDR3 here is CAISEGTSGGQETQYF. CDR3 sequence (DNA): TGTGCCATCAGTGAGGGGACTAGCGGGGGCCAAGAGACCCAGTACTTC.

The chain has TRBV15 and TRBJ2-6; D possibly corresponds to TRBD1 (5 bases). The CDR3 extends over 17 amino acids. The germline V gene encodes CDR1 LNHNV and CDR2 YYDKDF (reference sequence). V was shortened by 4 bases and J by 0 bases, with 13 bases between the two germline ends. In nucleotides, the CDR3 is TGTGCCACCAGCATAGGGTCGGACAACTCTGGGGCCAACGTCCTGACTTTC. Amino acid sequence: CATSIGSDNSGANVLTF.

V and J are TRBV7-2 and TRBJ1-2, with TRBD1 identical over 9 bases. After removal of 5 bases from V and 7 bases from J, the junction contained 11 bases not matched to a gene. The CDR3 runs to 15 residues. CDR1 is SGHTA, CDR2 FQGNSA, per germline. CDR3 DNA sequence: TGTGCCAGCAGCCCCAACCGGGACAGGGCAGGTGGCTACACCTTC. Translated: CASSPNRDRAGGYTF. Full variable domain (remainder filled in from reference TRBV7-2 and TRBJ1-2): GAGVSQSPSNKVTEKGKDVELRCDPISGHTALYWYRQSLGQGLEFLIYFQGNSAPDKSGLPSDRFSAERTGGSVSTLTIQRTQQEDSAVYLCASSPNRDRAGGYTFGSGTRLTVV.

The chain is built from TRBV19 and TRBJ2-7, with 8 bases that match TRBD2. With 0 bases clipped from V and 2 bases from J, the junction kept 3 bases outside the gene matches. The CDR3 runs 15 residues. From germline, CDR1 is LNHDA and CDR2 SQIVND (reference sequence). The CDR3 reads CASSIELAVPYEQYF. The CDR3, as DNA: TGTGCCAGTAGTATAGAACTAGCGGTACCCTACGAGCAGTACTTC.

The rearrangement links TRBV27 to TRBJ2-1; 9 bases fit TRBD1. The V and J ends lost 3 bases and 8 bases, in that order; junction bases with no gene match: 8. This CDR3 comprises 15 residues. CDR1 is MNHEY, CDR2 SMNVEV, per germline (reference sequence). CDR3 region: CASSFLPGQGYEQFF. The CDR3 nucleotides read TGTGCCAGCAGTTTTCTTCCGGGACAGGGCTATGAGCAGTTCTTC.

The CDR3 DNA reads TGTGCCAGCAGTCGGGACAGGGGGACCGCAGATACGCAGTATTTT. It codes for CASSRDRGTADTQYF. J is TRBJ2-3 and V is TRBV5-4; 11 nucleotides line up with TRBD1. The length of the CDR3 is 15 residues. Trimming at V came to 5 bases and at J to 4 bases, leaving 6 bases not matched to a gene. Germline lookup yields CDR1 SGHNT and CDR2 YYREEE (reference sequence).

The chain carries TRBV6-5 and TRBJ2-5, with 12 bases that match TRBD2. Looked up from germline, CDR1 is MNHEY and CDR2 is SVGAGI. This CDR3 comprises 15 residues. Trimming at V came to 7 bases and at J to 5 bases, leaving 8 bases not matched to a gene. DNA of the CDR3: TGTGCCAGCACCTCTAGCGGGGGGGTACAGGAGACCCAGTACTTC. It translates to CASTSSGGVQETQYF.

The chain links TRBV5-1 to TRBJ2-2; D is uncertain. V was cut by 1 base and J by 1 base, with 11 bases left in between. Germline loops: CDR1 SGHRS, CDR2 YFSETQ. CDR3 length: 16 residues. DNA of the CDR3: TGCGCCAGCAGCTTGCGGGCACAGCAGAACACCGGGGAGCTGTTTTTT. It yields the protein CASSLRAQQNTGELFF.

V is TRBV19 and J is TRBJ2-3; D is uncertain. There are 13 residues in the CDR3. Germline V lookup: CDR1 LNHDA, CDR2 SQIVND (reference sequence). V was pared by 4 bases and J by 5 bases, with 10 bases between. Written as DNA, the CDR3 is TGTGCCAGTAGTAGGGTCTTGGGAGATACGCAGTATTTT. This sequence encodes CASSRVLGDTQYF.

V gene TRBV30 combines with J gene TRBJ2-2; 11 bases map to TRBD2. CDR1 GTSNPN and CDR2 SVGIG come from the germline V gene (reference sequence). V lost 0 bases, J lost 8 bases, and 2 bases stayed unmatched. This CDR3 spans 14 amino acids. CDR3 in amino acids: CAWSVGLAAGELFF. The CDR3 bases are TGTGCCTGGAGTGTGGGACTAGCGGCTGGGGAGCTGTTTTTT.

The gene calls are TRBV2 and TRBJ2-3; 7 nucleotides agree with TRBD1. The CDR3 contains 14 residues. The V gene end was trimmed by 6 bases and the J gene end by 0 bases; junction bases not matched to a gene: 3. Germline CDR1 SNHLY, CDR2 FYNNEI. In DNA, the CDR3 is TGTGCCAGCAGGGACAGGACTAGCACAGATACGCAGTATTTT. Amino acids: CASRDRTSTDTQYF.

The chain links TRBV18 to TRBJ2-7; D is perhaps TRBD1 or TRBD2 (5 bases each). The CDR3 runs to 14 residues. Germline CDR1 reads KGHSH; CDR2 reads LQKENI. The ends were cut back, 2 bases at V and 1 base at J, with 9 bases in the middle. CDR3 amino acids: CASSPGTTSYEQYF. CDR3 sequence (DNA): TGTGCCAGCTCACCAGGGACCACTTCCTACGAGCAGTACTTC.

The genes are TRBV7-6 and TRBJ1-1; no firm D call. The germline CDR1 and CDR2 sequences are SGHVS and FNYEAQ. The length of the CDR3 is 14 residues. Trimming removed 2 bases at V and 5 bases at J, with 12 bases between. The CDR3 here is CASSLFEMTTEAFF. For the CDR3, the DNA is TGTGCCAGCAGCTTATTTGAAATGACGACTGAAGCTTTCTTT.

The J gene is TRBJ2-1, the V gene TRBV18, with D tentatively TRBD2 (5 bases). Germline assignment: CDR1 KGHSH and CDR2 LQKENI. CDR3 length equals 17 residues. V lost 1 base to trimming and J lost 5 bases, with 18 bases between them. The CDR3 protein is CASSPRTGVRVDNEQFF. Written as DNA, the CDR3 is TGTGCCAGCTCACCACGAACCGGGGTTAGGGTTGACAATGAGCAGTTCTTC.